Below, 27 T cell receptor beta chains from the same sample are listed, as sequenced in a study of cytomegalovirus exposure and HLA in healthy donors. PCR employed 60 Vbeta and 13 Jbeta primers. Produced via immunoSEQ multiplex PCR; TCRdb's table is partial and in-frame only. There are 130,000 or so clones in the sample; approximately 80% occur only once, and around 1.5% lies in the top ten. The sequencing input was PBMCs. The receptors shown here come from a woman under 30 in good health and CMV-seronegative.

The V call is TRBV5-1, the J call TRBJ2-1; D call uncertain. This CDR3 has 12 residues. Trimming took off 3 bases at V and 6 bases at J, with 7 bases between the two ends. Germline values: CDR1 SGHRS, CDR2 YFSETQ. In DNA, the CDR3 is TGCGCCAGCAGCTCCTCGCGCAATGAGCAGTTCTTC. As protein: CASSSSRNEQFF.

The gene calls are TRBV6-1 and TRBJ2-2, with TRBD1 identical over 8 bases. V lost 7 bases to trimming and J lost 6 bases; unmatched junction nucleotides: 7. The CDR3 consists of 14 residues. Germline CDR1 reads MNHNS; CDR2 reads SASEGT. The CDR3 here is CASIRDRLAGELFF. In DNA, the CDR3 is TGTGCCAGCATTCGGGACAGGTTGGCCGGGGAGCTGTTTTTT.

The chain has TRBV5-4 and TRBJ1-3; no clear D gene. Germline lookup yields CDR1 SGHNT and CDR2 YYREEE (reference sequence). Deletions cut 0 bases from V and 0 bases from J, with 10 bases between. This CDR3 is 16 amino acids long. The CDR3 DNA reads as TGTGCCAGCAGCTTGGATCCGGGGATCTCTGGAAACACCATATATTTT. Translation: CASSLDPGISGNTIYF.

V and J are TRBV29-1 and TRBJ1-1, with D unclear. Looked up from germline, CDR1 is SQVTM and CDR2 is ANQGSEA. The CDR3 has 14 amino acids. Between the trimmed V and J ends, which lost 4 bases and 1 base, there was a span of 13 bases. CDR3 bases: TGCAGCGTTGTGGTGGCTTTGTGGAACACTGAAGCTTTCTTT. Protein product: CSVVVALWNTEAFF.

This rearrangement joins TRBV30 to TRBJ1-2; 10 bases are shared with TRBD1. CDR1 GTSNPN and CDR2 SVGIG come from the germline V gene (reference sequence). Unmatched junction bases numbered 12, after V lost 4 bases and J lost 13 bases. The CDR3 is 13 amino acids. CDR3 region: CAWIAGTGDFITF. CDR3 nucleotide sequence: TGTGCCTGGATTGCTGGGACAGGGGATTTCATCACCTTC.

This chain joins TRBV10-2 and TRBJ2-7; possible D gene TRBD2, 6 bases. The CDR3 length is 15 residues. V gave up 6 bases and J gave up 0 bases, with 15 bases separating them. The germline V gene encodes CDR1 WSHSY and CDR2 SAAADI. Here the CDR3 DNA reads TGCGCCAGCAGGCGGGGACCGATCGGCTCCTACGAGCAGTACTTC. This translates into CASRRGPIGSYEQYF.

This chain connects TRBV11-3 to TRBJ2-1; D might be TRBD1 (6 bases). There are 13 residues in the CDR3. Trimming left V 6 bases short and J 5 bases short, with 11 bases between. Germline V gene sequence: CDR1 SGHNT, CDR2 YENEEA. DNA for the CDR3: TGTGCCAGCAGTCCGTACAGGGACAATGAGCAGTTCTTC. It encodes CASSPYRDNEQFF.

The CDR3 loop is CSVGGRGGANVLTF. DNA for the CDR3: TGCAGCGTTGGGGGGCGCGGTGGGGCCAACGTCCTGACTTTC. J is TRBJ2-6 and V is TRBV29-1; D perhaps matches TRBD1 (6 bases). V lost 4 bases, J lost 3 bases, and 10 bases lay in between. CDR1 is SQVTM, CDR2 ANQGSEA, per germline. The CDR3 loop spans 14 amino acids.

This clone appeared once. The chain joins TRBV7-6 to TRBJ2-7; TRBD1 might be the D (5 bases). Trimming left V 0 bases short and J 2 bases short, with 8 bases between. The CDR3 extends over 14 amino acids. Germline V gene lookup returns CDR1 SGHVS and CDR2 FNYEAQ. The CDR3 protein is CASSLAPGTYEQYF. CDR3 DNA: TGTGCCAGCAGCTTAGCTCCAGGGACCTACGAGCAGTACTTC. Full variable domain (remainder filled in from reference TRBV7-6 and TRBJ2-7): GAGVSQSPRYKVTKRGQDVALRCDPISGHVSLYWYRQALGQGPEFLTYFNYEAQQDKSGLPNDRFSAERPEGSISTLTIQRTEQRDSAMYRCASSLAPGTYEQYFGPGTRLTVT.

This clone was detected only a few times. The genes are TRBV9 and TRBJ2-5, with 9 nucleotides matching TRBD1. With 4 bases clipped from V and 2 bases from J, the junction kept 3 bases outside the gene matches. Germline CDR1 and CDR2: SGDLS and YYNGEE. CDR3 length: 14 residues. CDR3 nucleotide sequence: TGTGCCAGCAGCCCCGACAGGGGGCAAGAGACCCAGTACTTC. As protein: CASSPDRGQETQYF.

The genes are TRBV14 and TRBJ1-5; D gene ambiguous. The germline V gene encodes CDR1 SGHDN and CDR2 FVKESK. V lost 5 bases to trimming and J lost 0 bases, with 14 bases between them. The CDR3 length is 16 residues. In DNA, the CDR3 is TGTGCCAGCAGCGTGAGTTCCGAACTTAGCAATCAGCCCCAGCATTTT. It yields the protein CASSVSSELSNQPQHF.

The chain's CDR3 is CASSPRTGFNQPQHF. The CDR3 nucleotides read TGTGCCAGCTCACCAAGAACAGGATTTAATCAGCCCCAGCATTTT. J is TRBJ1-5 and V is TRBV18; D is possibly TRBD1 (5 bases). Germline V gene lookup returns CDR1 KGHSH and CDR2 LQKENI. The CDR3 length is 15 residues. Deletions cut 2 bases from V and 4 bases from J, with 12 bases between.

The chain couples TRBV5-1 to TRBJ1-1; D gene ambiguous. The V gene's germline CDR1 is SGHRS and CDR2 YFSETQ. V was cut by 0 bases and J by 0 bases, with 6 bases left in between. This CDR3 is built from 14 residues. The CDR3 here is CASSLEPVNTEAFF. CDR3 DNA sequence: TGCGCCAGCAGCTTGGAGCCGGTGAACACTGAAGCTTTCTTT.

The chain joins TRBV10-2 to TRBJ2-1, with D perhaps TRBD1 (5 bases). The CDR3 spans 14 residues. V was clipped by 3 bases and J by 3 bases, with 9 bases between them. Germline CDR1 and CDR2: WSHSY and SAAADI. The CDR3 DNA is TGCGCCAGCAGTGATGGAAGGGGCTACAATGAGCAGTTCTTC. It specifies CASSDGRGYNEQFF.

The rearrangement joins TRBV5-6 to TRBJ2-1, with unresolved D. Germline lookup yields CDR1 SGHDT and CDR2 YYEEEE. The CDR3 totals 16 residues. V shed 1 base and J shed 3 bases, with 14 bases lying between them. CDR3 DNA: TGTGCCAGCAGCTTGTCTGTAAGCTCTATCTACAATGAGCAGTTCTTC. Translated, it gives CASSLSVSSIYNEQFF. Based on the CDR3 plus reference TRBV5-6 and TRBJ2-1, the full variable domain is DAGVTQSPTHLIKTRGQQVTLRCSPKSGHDTVSWYQQALGQGPQFIFQYYEEEERQRGNFPDRFSGHQFPNYSSELNVNALLLGDSALYLCASSLSVSSIYNEQFFGPGTRLTVL.

This clone was detected once. The chain has TRBV28 and TRBJ1-2, with 9 nucleotides matching TRBD1. The length of the CDR3 is 16 residues. CDR1 MDHEN and CDR2 SYDVKM come from the germline V gene. The J segment lost 4 bases and the V segment lost 5 bases, leaving 11 bases of the junction unmatched. CDR3 loop: CASSLRPGTGFYGYTF. The CDR3 coding sequence is TGTGCCAGCAGTCTGAGACCCGGGACAGGGTTCTATGGCTACACCTTC.

The gene calls are TRBV2 and TRBJ2-1; TRBD1 matches 9 bases. V trimming: 9 bases; J trimming: 2 bases; junction bases outside the gene matches: 5. The germline V gene encodes CDR1 SNHLY and CDR2 FYNNEI. The CDR3 sequence is 14 residues long. As DNA, the CDR3 is TGTGCCAGTGGGGGACAGGGTCCCTACAATGAGCAGTTCTTC. Protein sequence: CASGGQGPYNEQFF.

The chain has TRBV13 and TRBJ2-1; D gene ambiguous. The germline CDR1 and CDR2 sequences are PRHDT and FYEKMQ (reference sequence). The CDR3 totals 12 residues. The V end was cut by 4 bases, the J end by 5 bases, with 6 bases between. The chain's CDR3 is CASSSSDNEQFF. For the CDR3, the DNA is TGTGCCAGCAGCTCGTCCGACAATGAGCAGTTCTTC.

This clone was recorded a few times. The chain joins TRBV10-1 to TRBJ2-3; D is unclear. Germline CDR1 reads WNHNN; CDR2 reads SYGVQD (reference sequence). CDR3 length equals 18 residues. Trimming shortened V by 2 bases and J by 0 bases, and 18 bases separated the two germline ends. The CDR3 coding sequence is TGCGCCAGCAGTGAGGGGCGTTGGGCCAGCACTAGCACAGATACGCAGTATTTT. Translation gives CASSEGRWASTSTDTQYF.

The rearrangement joins TRBV5-6 to TRBJ2-5; TRBD1 aligns across 8 bases. Judging by the DNA end, TRBJ2-7 fits better; the J call may be wrong. The CDR3 covers 14 residues. Germline assignment: CDR1 SGHDT and CDR2 YYEEEE. The CDR3 DNA reads TGTGCCAGCAGTTGCGGACAGGGATCGTGCGAGCAGTACTTC. Its protein is CASSCGQGSCEQYF.

The rearrangement links TRBV5-4 to TRBJ2-5, with D unresolved. The CDR3 runs 14 residues. The V end lost 4 bases, the J end lost 5 bases, and 15 bases lay between the germline ends. Germline V gene data show CDR1 as SGHNT and CDR2 as YYREEE (reference sequence). CDR3 nucleotide sequence: TGTGCCAGCAGCCTCTGGGCCATTGGGGAGACCCAGTACTTC. It codes for CASSLWAIGETQYF.

This rearrangement joins TRBV19 to TRBJ2-1; D not certain. V was shortened by 3 bases and J by 0 bases, with 9 bases between the two germline ends. The CDR3 is 15 amino acids. Germline-derived CDR1 and CDR2 are LNHDA and SQIVND (reference sequence). As DNA, the CDR3 is TGTGCCAGTAGTATGGATGGGCCCTCCTACAATGAGCAGTTCTTC. This gives the protein CASSMDGPSYNEQFF.

The genes are TRBV5-5 and TRBJ1-2; 7 bases align to TRBD1. Trimming took 4 bases from V and 3 from J; bases not matched to a gene: 6. Germline assignment: CDR1 SGHKS and CDR2 YYEKEE (reference sequence). The CDR3 has 14 amino acids. Written as DNA, the CDR3 is TGTGCCAGCAGCCAAACAGGACAGGACTATGGCTACACCTTC. Encoded protein: CASSQTGQDYGYTF.

For the CDR3, the DNA is TGTGCCAGCACCGCCGGGGAAGGTATGAACACTGAAGCTTTCTTT. Protein product: CASTAGEGMNTEAFF. The V gene is TRBV5-4, the J gene TRBJ1-1, with D unclear. The V end lost 6 bases, the J end lost 0 bases, and 15 bases lay between the germline ends. This CDR3 contains 15 residues. Germline V gene sequence: CDR1 SGHNT, CDR2 YYREEE (reference sequence).

The genes are TRBV7-9 and TRBJ2-7; TRBD1 aligns across 7 bases. Germline V lookup: CDR1 SEHNR, CDR2 FQNEAQ (reference sequence). J was trimmed by 9 bases and V by 4 bases; bases with no gene match: 9. CDR3 length: 13 amino acids. The DNA of the CDR3 is TGTGCCAGCAGCTCCCAAACAGGGGTGGTGCAGTACTTC. Translating it yields CASSSQTGVVQYF.

V is TRBV6-6 and J is TRBJ1-2, with D tentatively TRBD1 (5 bases). CDR3 length: 14 amino acids. Germline V gene data show CDR1 as MNHNY and CDR2 as SVGAGI (reference sequence). Trimming pared 0 bases from V and 8 bases from J, leaving 13 bases between. CDR3 sequence (DNA): TGTGCCAGCAGTTACTCGGAGGGGCAGAGAGGCTACACCTTC. As protein: CASSYSEGQRGYTF.

The rearrangement links TRBV18 to TRBJ2-7; D uncertain. Trimming removed 6 bases at V and 4 bases at J, with 10 bases between. The V gene's germline CDR1 is KGHSH and CDR2 LQKENI. The CDR3 runs to 12 residues. CDR3 nucleotides: TGTGCCAGCTCCTCTCATACTTACGAGCAGTACTTC. Residues: CASSSHTYEQYF.